The next 10 T cell receptor beta chains were all read from a single sample in a study of persistence of HIV-infected CD4 T cells. Their specific antigens are unknown. Lysates of CMV-infected fibroblasts at around 9.1 ug/mL stimulated these cells. CD40L-negative CD69-negative CD45RO-high memory CD4+ T cells were sorted as populations depleted of antigen-responding cells. Sequencing used immunoSEQ version 4 in survey mode. Measured with immunoSEQ multiplex PCR; TCRdb has only the in-frame clones, and not every one. The table has over 25,000 clones, around 80% seen once. The input for sequencing was CD4+ T cells sorted from PBMCs after roughly 18-hour stimulation, taken from a patient who received antiretroviral therapy. These receptor sequences come from an adult man with HIV who was CMV-seropositive.

V usage is TRBV29-1 and J usage is TRBJ2-1, with 8 bases that match TRBD2. V lost 3 bases and J lost 6; bases outside the gene matches: 4. CDR1 and CDR2 (germline): SQVTM, ANQGSEA. This CDR3 has 13 residues. CDR3 nucleotide sequence: TGCAGCGTTGAGGATAGCGGGGCCAATGAGCAGTTCTTC. Translating it yields CSVEDSGANEQFF.

The chain recombines TRBV5-1 with TRBJ2-4; tentative D call: TRBD1 (5 bases). The germline CDR1 and CDR2 sequences are SGHRS and YFSETQ. CDR3 length: 14 residues. The V and J ends lost 0 bases and 5 bases respectively, with 9 bases between them. CDR3 bases: TGCGCCAGCAGCTTGGATGTGACAGAAAACATTCAGTACTTC. This codes for CASSLDVTENIQYF.

The chain recombines TRBV10-1 with TRBJ2-3; 10 bases fit TRBD1. Germline CDR1 reads WNHNN; CDR2 reads SYGVQD (reference sequence). V was clipped by 3 bases and J by 1 base; unmatched bases: 4. The CDR3 runs to 16 residues. CDR3 sequence (DNA): TGCGCCAGCAGTGATACCGGGACAGGGGGCACAGATACGCAGTATTTT. As protein: CASSDTGTGGTDTQYF.

This chain connects TRBV7-8 to TRBJ2-3; 9 nucleotides match TRBD2. This CDR3 is built from 15 residues. The germline V gene has CDR1 SGHVS and CDR2 FQNEAQ. The CDR3, as DNA: TGTGCTAGTAACCAGCGGGGGGTAAGCACAGATACGCAGTATTTT. Translating gives CASNQRGVSTDTQYF.

J is TRBJ1-2 and V is TRBV9; tentatively, D is TRBD1 (6 bases). The CDR3 sequence is 15 residues long. CDR1 and CDR2 (germline): SGDLS, YYNGEE. V lost 0 bases, J lost 7 bases, and 16 bases lay in between. The CDR3 reads CASSVGAAGDVGYTF. The CDR3 nucleotides are TGTGCCAGCAGCGTAGGCGCAGCAGGGGACGTTGGCTACACCTTC.

The J gene is TRBJ1-5, the V gene TRBV20-1; possible D gene TRBD1, 5 bases. V was trimmed by 3 bases and J by 4 bases, leaving 16 bases between them. The CDR3 totals 15 residues. Germline loops: CDR1 DFQATT, CDR2 SNEGSKA (reference sequence). CDR3 in DNA: TGCAGTGCTAGTCCCTCGGCGCAGGGAAATCAGCCCCAGCATTTT. It encodes CSASPSAQGNQPQHF.

The chain links TRBV6-5 to TRBJ1-2; possibly TRBD1 for D (6 bases). CDR1 is MNHEY, CDR2 SVGAGI, per germline. The CDR3 is 15 amino acids. Trimming removed 5 bases at V and 2 bases at J, with 15 bases between. In DNA, the CDR3 is TGTGCCAGCAGTAAGACGACAGGTCGAAACTATGGCTACACCTTC. It codes for CASSKTTGRNYGYTF.

V is TRBV3-1 (or the pseudogene TRBV3-2) and J is TRBJ2-3; D is unclear. The CDR3 contains 13 residues. V shed 1 base and J shed 5 bases, with 7 bases lying between them. The V gene's germline CDR1 is LGHDT and CDR2 YNNKEL (reference sequence). CDR3 nucleotides: TGTGCCAGCAGCCAAGTCTTCCTAGATACGCAGTATTTT. It specifies CASSQVFLDTQYF.

DNA of the CDR3: TGTGCTAGTGGTTTGGTACTCCCGCCGCTAGCGGGGGTGACAACCTACGACGAGCAGTACTTC. Protein product: CASGLVLPPLAGVTTYDEQYF. The rearrangement uses TRBV12-5 and TRBJ2-7, with 10 bases that match TRBD2. After removal of 0 bases from V and 5 bases from J, the junction contained 22 bases not matched to a gene. CDR1 LGHNT and CDR2 FRNRAP come from the germline V gene. The CDR3 totals 21 residues. Supplemented by reference TRBV12-5 and TRBJ2-7, the full variable domain reads DARVTQTPRHKVTEMGQEVTMRCQPILGHNTVFWYRQTMMQGLELLAYFRNRAPLDDSGMPKDRFSAEMPDATLATLKIQPSEPRDSAVYFCASGLVLPPLAGVTTYDEQYFGPGTRLTVT.

By frequency in the sample, this clone is medium-sized. The chain is built from TRBV5-1 and TRBJ2-1; D might be TRBD1 (6 bases). V was shortened by 0 bases and J by 0 bases, with 7 bases between the two germline ends. The CDR3 runs 15 residues. The germline gives CDR1 SGHRS, CDR2 YFSETQ. In DNA, the CDR3 is TGCGCCAGCAGCTTGGAGGGGGTCTCCTACAATGAGCAGTTCTTC. Its translation: CASSLEGVSYNEQFF.